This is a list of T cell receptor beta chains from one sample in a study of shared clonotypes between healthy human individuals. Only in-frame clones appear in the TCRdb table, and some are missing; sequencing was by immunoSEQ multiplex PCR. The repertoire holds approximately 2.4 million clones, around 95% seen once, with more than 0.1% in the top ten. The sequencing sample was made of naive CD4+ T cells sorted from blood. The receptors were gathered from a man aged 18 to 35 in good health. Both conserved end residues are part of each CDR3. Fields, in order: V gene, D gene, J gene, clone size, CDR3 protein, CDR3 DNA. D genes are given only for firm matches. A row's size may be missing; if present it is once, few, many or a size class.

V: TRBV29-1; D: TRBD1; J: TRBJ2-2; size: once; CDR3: CSVTGTENTGELFF; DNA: TGCAGCGTAACCGGGACAGAGAACACCGGGGAGCTGTTTTTT
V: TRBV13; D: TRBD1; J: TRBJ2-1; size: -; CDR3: CASSAQGSSYNEQFF; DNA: TGTGCCAGCAGCGCACAGGGGAGCTCCTACAATGAGCAGTTCTTC
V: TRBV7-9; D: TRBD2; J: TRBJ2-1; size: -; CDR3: CASSLDGGSNEQFF; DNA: TGTGCCAGCAGCTTAGACGGGGGGAGCAATGAGCAGTTCTTC
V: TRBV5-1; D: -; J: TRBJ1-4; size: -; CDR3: CASSLVGDSNEKLFF; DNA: TGCGCCAGCAGCTTGGTCGGGGACTCTAATGAAAAACTGTTTTTT
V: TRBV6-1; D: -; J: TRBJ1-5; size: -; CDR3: CASSEVRTVGNQPQHF; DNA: TGTGCCAGCAGTGAGGTGAGGACGGTGGGCAATCAGCCCCAGCATTTT
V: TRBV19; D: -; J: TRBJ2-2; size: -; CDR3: CATGELFF; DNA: TGTGCCACCGGGGAGCTGTTTTTT
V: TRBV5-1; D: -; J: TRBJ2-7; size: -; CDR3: CASSLRGSTTSYEQYF; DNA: TGCGCCAGCAGCTTGCGGGGCAGCACGACCTCCTACGAGCAGTACTTC
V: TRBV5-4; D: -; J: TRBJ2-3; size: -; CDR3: CASSLDSLDTQYF; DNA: TGTGCCAGCAGCTTGGACTCGCTGGATACGCAGTATTTT
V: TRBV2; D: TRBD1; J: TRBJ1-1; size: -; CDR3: CASARGQTEAFF; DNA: TGTGCCAGCGCCAGGGGGCAAACTGAAGCTTTCTTT
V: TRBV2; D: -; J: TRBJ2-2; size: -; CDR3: CASSEGVWGTGELFF; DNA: TGTGCCAGCAGTGAAGGCGTTTGGGGTACCGGGGAGCTGTTTTTT
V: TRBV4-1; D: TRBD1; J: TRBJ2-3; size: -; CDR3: CASSQPRDRVSTDTQYF; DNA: TGCGCCAGCAGCCAACCCCGGGACAGGGTAAGCACAGATACGCAGTATTTT
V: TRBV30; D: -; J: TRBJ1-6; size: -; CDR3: CAGRSDGRSYNSPLHF; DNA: TGTGCCGGAAGATCCGACGGAAGATCCTATAATTCACCCCTCCACTTT
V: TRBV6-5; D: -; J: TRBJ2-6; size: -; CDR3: CASRGPGANVLTF; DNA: TGTGCCAGCAGGGGTCCCGGGGCCAACGTCCTGACTTTC
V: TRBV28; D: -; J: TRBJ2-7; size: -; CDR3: CASSLSLGRFTPVFYEQYF; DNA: TGTGCCAGCAGTTTATCTCTCGGCCGATTCACTCCCGTTTTCTACGAGCAGTACTTC
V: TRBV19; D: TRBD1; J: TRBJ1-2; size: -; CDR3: CASREQGARGYTF; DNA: TGTGCCAGTAGGGAACAGGGGGCGCGCGGCTACACCTTC
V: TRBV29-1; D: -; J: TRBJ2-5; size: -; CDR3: CSVVGQSLGETQYF; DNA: TGCAGCGTTGTCGGACAGAGCCTCGGGGAGACCCAGTACTTC
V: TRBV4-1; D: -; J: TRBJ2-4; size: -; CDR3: CASSQEEGSVQYF; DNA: TGCGCCAGCAGCCAAGAAGAGGGTTCGGTTCAGTACTTC
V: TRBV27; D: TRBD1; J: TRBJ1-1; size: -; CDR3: CASSGLTGGTEAFF; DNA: TGTGCCAGCAGTGGATTGACAGGGGGCACTGAAGCTTTCTTT
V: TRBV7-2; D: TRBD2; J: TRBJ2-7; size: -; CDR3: CASSLVVAGGNSYEQYF; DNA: TGTGCCAGCAGCTTAGTCGTTGCGGGAGGGAACTCCTACGAGCAGTACTTC
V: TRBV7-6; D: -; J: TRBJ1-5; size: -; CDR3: CASSPGLGGQPQHF; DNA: TGTGCCAGCAGCCCAGGGTTGGGCGGTCAGCCCCAGCATTTT
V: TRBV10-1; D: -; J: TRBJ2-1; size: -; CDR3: CASSIHYDRSGQFF; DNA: TGCGCCAGCAGCATCCATTATGACAGGTCGGGGCAGTTCTTC
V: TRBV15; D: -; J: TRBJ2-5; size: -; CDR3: CATSRPLGTQYF; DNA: TGTGCCACCAGCAGGCCTCTGGGGACCCAGTACTTC
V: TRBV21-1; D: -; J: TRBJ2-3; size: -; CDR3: CARLGATSTDTQYF; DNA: TGTGCCAGGCTAGGGGCCACTAGCACAGATACGCAGTATTTT
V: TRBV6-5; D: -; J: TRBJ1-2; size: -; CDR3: CASSSMAGYTF; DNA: TGTGCCAGCAGCTCGATGGCGGGCTACACCTTC
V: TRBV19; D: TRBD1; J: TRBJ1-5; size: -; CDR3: CASSIGDRGGNQPQHF; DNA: TGTGCCAGTAGTATAGGAGACAGGGGGGGCAATCAGCCCCAGCATTTT
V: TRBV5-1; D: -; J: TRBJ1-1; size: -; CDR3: CASSLVWDTEAFF; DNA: TGCGCCAGCAGCTTGGTGTGGGACACTGAAGCTTTCTTT
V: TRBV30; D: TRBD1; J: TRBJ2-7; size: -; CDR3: CAWSVKGQGYEQYF; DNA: TGTGCCTGGAGTGTAAAGGGACAGGGATACGAGCAGTACTTC
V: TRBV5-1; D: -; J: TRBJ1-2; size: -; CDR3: CASSVREAGNYGYTF; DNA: TGCGCCAGCAGCGTCAGGGAGGCGGGTAACTATGGCTACACCTTC
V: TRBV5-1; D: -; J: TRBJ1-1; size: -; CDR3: CASSLWENMNTEAFF; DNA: TGCGCCAGCAGCTTGTGGGAAAATATGAACACTGAAGCTTTCTTT
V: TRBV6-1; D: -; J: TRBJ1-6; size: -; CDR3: CASSVSYNSPLHF; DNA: TGTGCCAGCAGCGTGTCCTATAATTCACCCCTCCACTTT
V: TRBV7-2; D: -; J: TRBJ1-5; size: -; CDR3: CASSLGLSRNQPQHF; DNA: TGTGCCAGCAGCTTAGGTCTCAGTCGCAATCAGCCCCAGCATTTT
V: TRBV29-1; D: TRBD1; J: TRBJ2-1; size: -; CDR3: CSVENRGALDEQFF; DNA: TGCAGCGTTGAGAACAGGGGGGCTTTAGATGAGCAGTTCTTC
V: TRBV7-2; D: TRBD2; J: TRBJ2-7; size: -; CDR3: CASSLATSARGQQYF; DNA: TGTGCCAGCAGCTTAGCGACTAGCGCCCGAGGGCAGCAGTACTTC
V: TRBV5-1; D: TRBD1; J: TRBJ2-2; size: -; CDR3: CASSGGATGDTGELFF; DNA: TGCGCCAGCAGCGGCGGCGCGACAGGGGACACCGGGGAGCTGTTTTTT
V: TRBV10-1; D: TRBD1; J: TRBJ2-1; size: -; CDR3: CASSEWGQGSYNEQFF; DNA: TGCGCCAGCAGTGAGTGGGGACAGGGTTCCTACAATGAGCAGTTCTTC
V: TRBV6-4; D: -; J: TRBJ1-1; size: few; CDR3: CASRGTGDTEAFF; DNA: TGTGCCAGCAGAGGGACCGGCGACACTGAAGCTTTCTTT
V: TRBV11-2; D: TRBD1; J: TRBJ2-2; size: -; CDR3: CASSSNRGLPGELFF; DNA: TGTGCCAGCAGCTCTAACAGGGGATTGCCCGGGGAGCTGTTTTTT
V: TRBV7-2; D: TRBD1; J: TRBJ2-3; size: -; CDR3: CASSLVRGGYTQYF; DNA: TGTGCCAGCAGCTTAGTCCGAGGGGGCTATACGCAGTATTTT
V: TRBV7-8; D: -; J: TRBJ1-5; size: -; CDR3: CASSLGSVWEEDQPQHF; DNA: TGTGCCAGCAGCTTAGGATCTGTTTGGGAGGAGGATCAGCCCCAGCATTTT
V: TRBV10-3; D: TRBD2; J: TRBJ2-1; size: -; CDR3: CAIGDLAGERSYNEQFF; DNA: TGTGCCATCGGGGATCTAGCGGGAGAACGCTCCTACAATGAGCAGTTCTTC
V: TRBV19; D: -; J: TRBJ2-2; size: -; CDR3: CASSINRAEYNTGELFF; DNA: TGTGCCAGTAGTATTAATCGGGCGGAATATAACACCGGGGAGCTGTTTTTT
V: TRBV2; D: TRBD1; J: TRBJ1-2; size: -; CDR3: CATQGQGWDYGYTF; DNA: TGTGCCACCCAGGGACAGGGCTGGGACTATGGCTACACCTTC
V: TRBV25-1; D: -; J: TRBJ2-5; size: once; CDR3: CASSEPRQTQETQYF; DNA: TGTGCCAGCAGTGAACCCAGACAGACCCAAGAGACCCAGTACTTC
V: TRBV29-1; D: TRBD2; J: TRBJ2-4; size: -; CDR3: CSAEAGIGNIQYF; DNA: TGCAGCGCCGAAGCGGGGATAGGGAACATTCAGTACTTC
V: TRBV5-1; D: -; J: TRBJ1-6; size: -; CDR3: CASSQGNSPLHF; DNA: TGCGCCAGCAGCCAAGGGAATTCACCCCTCCACTTT
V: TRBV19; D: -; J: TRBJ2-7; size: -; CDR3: CASSIVGPTYEQYF; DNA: TGTGCCAGTAGTATAGTAGGCCCTACCTACGAGCAGTACTTC
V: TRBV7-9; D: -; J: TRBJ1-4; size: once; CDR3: CASSPGTVRDNEKLFF; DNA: TGTGCCAGCAGCCCGGGGACCGTTCGGGATAATGAAAAACTGTTTTTT
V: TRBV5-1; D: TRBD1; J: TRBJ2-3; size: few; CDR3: CASSRTGTDTQYF; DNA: TGCGCCAGCAGCCGGACAGGGACAGATACGCAGTATTTT
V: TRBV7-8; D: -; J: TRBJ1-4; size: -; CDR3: CASSLDRPDQRLFF; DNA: TGTGCCAGCAGCTTAGACAGACCCGACCAGCGACTGTTTTTT
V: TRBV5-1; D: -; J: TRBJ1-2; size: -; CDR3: CASSPDGNYGYTF; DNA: TGCGCCAGCAGCCCGGACGGTAACTATGGCTACACCTTC
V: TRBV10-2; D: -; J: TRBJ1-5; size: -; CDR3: CASQQGGPNQPQHF; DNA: TGCGCCAGCCAACAAGGGGGGCCCAATCAGCCCCAGCATTTT
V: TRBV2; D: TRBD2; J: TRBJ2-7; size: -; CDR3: CASDLGLAGVSAYEQYF; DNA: TGTGCCAGCGATCTCGGGCTAGCGGGAGTATCTGCGTACGAGCAGTACTTC
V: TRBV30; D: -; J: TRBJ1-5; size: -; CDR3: CAWTPQGRGQPQHF; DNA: TGTGCCTGGACCCCACAGGGTAGGGGTCAGCCCCAGCATTTT
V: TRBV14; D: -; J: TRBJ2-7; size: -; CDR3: CASSPSTTYEQYF; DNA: TGTGCCAGCAGCCCCTCGACAACCTACGAGCAGTACTTC
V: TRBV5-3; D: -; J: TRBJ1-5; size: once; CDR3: CARSRPGTVNQPQHF; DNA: TGTGCCAGAAGCAGACCCGGTACAGTTAATCAGCCCCAGCATTTT